The present T cell receptor (beta chain) was sequenced within a study of blood T cell repertoires in COVID-19. Study background: Collection of acute and convalescent COVID-19 samples took place in the United States, Italy and Spain.

Germline V gene lookup returns CDR1 LNHDA and CDR2 SQIVND (reference sequence). Trimming stripped 4 bases from V and 6 bases from J, with 9 bases between. This CDR3 comprises 12 residues. TCRdb keeps only in-frame clones here, not all; method: immunoSEQ multiplex PCR. The table includes tens of thousands of clones, approximately 85% detected once. Sequenced material: peripheral blood. The clonotype comes from a man between 60 and 75 years old with acute or convalescent COVID-19. This rearrangement joins TRBV19 to TRBJ1-2; no reliable D call. As DNA, the CDR3 is TGTGCCAGTAGTAGGACTAAGGATGGCTACACCTTC. Protein sequence: CASSRTKDGYTF.